This TCR beta chain was retrieved from a study of cytomegalovirus exposure and HLA in healthy donors. Whole-study context: There were 65 million to 85 million unique TCRs (from HLA-typed donors) in an early data release.

60 Vbeta and 13 Jbeta primers were used in PCR. Assay: immunoSEQ multiplex PCR; the TCRdb copy retains only in-frame clones and omits some. Its listing shows over 100,000 clones. The sequenced sample consisted of PBMCs. The sequence came from a woman in her 40s in good health and CMV-seropositive.

The CDR3 DNA sequence: TGTGCCAGCAGCCTAGTTGACGGGAGAGCTTACAATGAGCAGTTCTTC. Translated, it gives CASSLVDGRAYNEQFF. J is TRBJ2-1 and V is TRBV9; maybe TRBD2 (6 bases). The CDR3 has 16 amino acids. Trimming stripped 4 bases from V and 4 bases from J, with 18 bases between. Germline loops: CDR1 SGDLS, CDR2 YYNGEE. Supplemented by reference TRBV9 and TRBJ2-1, the full variable domain reads DSGVTQTPKHLITATGQRVTLRCSPRSGDLSVYWYQQSLDQGLQFLIQYYNGEERAKGNILERFSAQQFPDLHSELNLSSLELGDSALYFCASSLVDGRAYNEQFFGPGTRLTVL.